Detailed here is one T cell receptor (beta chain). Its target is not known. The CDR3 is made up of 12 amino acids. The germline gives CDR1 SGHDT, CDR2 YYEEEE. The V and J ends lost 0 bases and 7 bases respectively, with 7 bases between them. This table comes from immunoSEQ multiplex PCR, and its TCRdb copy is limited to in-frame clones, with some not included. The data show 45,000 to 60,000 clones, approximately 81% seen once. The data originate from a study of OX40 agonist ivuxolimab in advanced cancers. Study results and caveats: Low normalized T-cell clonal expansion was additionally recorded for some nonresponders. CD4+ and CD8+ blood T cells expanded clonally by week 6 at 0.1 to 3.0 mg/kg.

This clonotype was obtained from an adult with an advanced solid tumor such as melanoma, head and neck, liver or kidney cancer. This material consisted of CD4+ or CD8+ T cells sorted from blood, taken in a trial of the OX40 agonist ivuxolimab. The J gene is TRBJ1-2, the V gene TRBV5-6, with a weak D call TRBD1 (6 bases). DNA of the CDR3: TGTGCCAGCAGCTTGGCCAGGGGTGGCTACACCTTC. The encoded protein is CASSLARGGYTF.